Relative to its sample, the clone carrying this T cell receptor beta chain is medium-sized. Trimming pared 4 bases from V and 7 bases from J, leaving 13 bases between. This CDR3 comprises 13 residues. Germline assignment: CDR1 SGHTA and CDR2 FQGNSA. The entry originates in a study of cytomegalovirus exposure and HLA in healthy donors. The PCR was carried out with 60 Vbeta primers and 13 Jbeta primers. Produced via immunoSEQ multiplex PCR; TCRdb's table is partial and in-frame only. The data show fewer than 50,000 clones, 55% to 75% seen once. The TCR sequence derives from a man aged 50 or older in good health and CMV-seropositive. This sequence joins TRBV7-2 and TRBJ1-2, with no clear D. The sequencing input was PBMCs. The chain's CDR3 is CASSSEGWTGYTF. The CDR3 DNA reads TGTGCCAGCAGCTCCGAGGGTTGGACTGGCTACACCTTC. Supplemented by reference TRBV7-2 and TRBJ1-2, the full variable domain reads GAGVSQSPSNKVTEKGKDVELRCDPISGHTALYWYRQSLGQGLEFLIYFQGNSAPDKSGLPSDRFSAERTGGSVSTLTIQRTQQEDSAVYLCASSSEGWTGYTFGSGTRLTVV.